Following are 26 T cell receptor beta chains from one sample sequenced in a study of control samples from healthy donors and cancer patients. Produced via immunoSEQ multiplex PCR; TCRdb's table is partial and in-frame only. The top ten hold approximately 2.9% of the sample, which has some 70,000 clones, roughly 82% seen once. Specimen: PBMCs. The receptor source for this set is a woman in her forties or fifties with lung cancer.

V and J are TRBV2 and TRBJ2-1, with 7 bases aligning to TRBD1. This CDR3 comprises 17 residues. V dropped 2 bases and J dropped 4; count of bases not matched to a gene: 11. CDR1 is SNHLY and CDR2 is FYNNEI in the germline V gene. The CDR3 sequence is CASSELDRVLVYNEQFF. The DNA for the CDR3 is TGTGCCAGCAGTGAATTAGACAGGGTTTTGGTATACAATGAGCAGTTCTTC.

The chain carries TRBV6-2 or TRBV6-3 and TRBJ1-1; D call uncertain. CDR1 MNHEY and CDR2 SVGEGT come from the germline V gene. The CDR3 contains 15 residues. The ends were cut back, 0 bases at V and 5 bases at J, with 13 bases in the middle. This chain's CDR3 is CASSYSMGAGTEAFF. The CDR3 region has the DNA TGTGCCAGCAGTTACTCGATGGGTGCAGGTACTGAAGCTTTCTTT.

The chain links TRBV5-1 to TRBJ2-6; 8 nucleotides agree with TRBD1. V lost 6 bases to trimming and J lost 4 bases; unmatched junction nucleotides: 9. The length of the CDR3 is 16 residues. The germline gives CDR1 SGHRS, CDR2 YFSETQ. CDR3: CASKQGAIDGANVLTF. The DNA of the CDR3 is TGCGCCAGCAAGCAGGGGGCGATTGACGGGGCCAACGTCCTGACTTTC.

The chain has TRBV28 and TRBJ1-2; 9 nucleotides agree with TRBD1. Germline V lookup: CDR1 MDHEN, CDR2 SYDVKM. The CDR3 sequence is 14 residues long. Trimming removed 2 bases from V and 10 bases from J; junction bases left unmatched: 8. The CDR3 is CASSLRGQGVVYTF. The CDR3 region has the DNA TGTGCCAGCAGTTTAAGGGGACAGGGAGTAGTCTACACCTTC.

The rearrangement uses TRBV29-1 and TRBJ1-4; 7 bases map to TRBD1. The CDR3 has 12 residues. The V and J ends lost 5 bases and 8 bases, in that order; junction bases with no gene match: 5. Germline CDR1 and CDR2: SQVTM and ANQGSEA. CDR3: CSVSRQGEKLFF. CDR3 DNA sequence: TGCAGCGTTTCGCGACAGGGCGAAAAACTGTTTTTT.

The gene calls are TRBV24-1 and TRBJ2-1; 11 bases agree with TRBD2. CDR3 length: 17 residues. Germline trimming cut 4 bases from V and 4 bases from J; bases unmatched to any gene: 8. Germline V CDR1 and CDR2: KGHDR, SFDVKD. The CDR3: CATSEEGLAGVYNEQFF. CDR3 nucleotides: TGTGCCACCAGTGAGGAAGGACTAGCGGGTGTATACAATGAGCAGTTCTTC.

The V call is TRBV18, the J call TRBJ1-6; 9 bases agree with TRBD1. V lost 8 bases, J lost 9 bases, and 8 bases stayed unmatched. Germline V gene lookup returns CDR1 KGHSH and CDR2 LQKENI. The CDR3 is 14 residues long. The CDR3 DNA sequence: TGTGCCAGCGGGAGAATGACAGGGGGTTCACCCCTCCACTTT. Protein: CASGRMTGGSPLHF.

The rearrangement joins TRBV6-5 to TRBJ1-4; D may be TRBD1 (6 bases). Germline V gives CDR1 MNHEY, CDR2 SVGAGI. The CDR3 totals 14 residues. Trimming cost V 6 bases and J 5 bases, with 13 bases left between them. In nucleotides, the CDR3 is TGTGCCAGCAGAACAACAGGGAGGAATGAAAAACTGTTTTTT. Its protein product is CASRTTGRNEKLFF.

This clone showed up just once. The genes are TRBV10-3 and TRBJ1-1; TRBD1 might be the D (6 bases). Germline V gene data show CDR1 as ENHRY and CDR2 as SYGVKD. V dropped 6 bases and J dropped 0 bases, with 11 bases sitting between them. The CDR3 contains 14 residues. CDR3 sequence (DNA): TGTGCCATCAGGACCGGGGGCCTGAACACTGAAGCTTTCTTT. Translating gives CAIRTGGLNTEAFF.

This chain uses TRBV28 with TRBJ1-2, with unresolved D. This CDR3 region has 12 residues. CDR1 and CDR2 (germline): MDHEN, SYDVKM. V was cut by 10 bases and J by 1 base, with 10 bases left in between. The CDR3 region has the DNA TGTGCCACCGGGCCTATTAACTATGGCTACACCTTC. Protein product: CATGPINYGYTF.

The chain couples TRBV7-3 to TRBJ1-6; a possible D gene is TRBD1 (6 bases). Germline V lookup: CDR1 SGHTA, CDR2 FQGTGA. The CDR3 is 14 residues long. V was shortened by 5 bases and J by 10 bases, with 15 bases between the two germline ends. CDR3 protein: CASSQTRGDSPLHF. In DNA form, the CDR3 reads TGTGCCAGCAGCCAAACCAGGGGTGACTCACCCCTCCACTTT.

The chain combines TRBV7-2 with TRBJ1-2; D remains unclear. CDR3 size: 13 residues. Trimming removed 1 base from V and 3 bases from J, with 6 bases in between. Germline assignment: CDR1 SGHTA and CDR2 FQGNSA. CDR3 nucleotide sequence: TGTGCCAGCAGCTTAGATGGGGACTATGGCTACACCTTC. Translated, it gives CASSLDGDYGYTF.

The gene calls are TRBV18 and TRBJ1-1, with TRBD1 matching over 8 bases. There are 14 residues in the CDR3. With V trimmed by 4 bases and J by 4 bases, 5 bases remained unmatched. Germline V gives CDR1 KGHSH, CDR2 LQKENI. The CDR3 reads CASSLGQGSTEAFF. In DNA form, the CDR3 reads TGTGCCAGCTCACTAGGACAGGGCAGCACTGAAGCTTTCTTT.

The gene calls are TRBV27 and TRBJ2-7; D not certain. Germline V CDR1 and CDR2: MNHEY, SMNVEV (reference sequence). The CDR3 loop spans 14 amino acids. Trimming pared 6 bases from V and 0 bases from J, leaving 12 bases between. CDR3 DNA sequence: TGTGCCAGCAGCCTCCGGGTGAACTCCTACGAGCAGTACTTC. Translating it yields CASSLRVNSYEQYF.

The rearrangement links TRBV27 to TRBJ1-1; D unresolved. Trimming left V 2 bases short and J 1 base short, with 8 bases between. CDR1 is MNHEY and CDR2 is SMNVEV in the germline V gene (reference sequence). The CDR3 is made up of 14 amino acids. CDR3 region: CASSLSRTNTEAFF. CDR3 sequence (DNA): TGTGCCAGCAGTTTAAGCCGGACGAACACTGAAGCTTTCTTT.

The V gene is TRBV15, the J gene TRBJ2-5, with TRBD2 identical over 7 bases. Germline V gives CDR1 LNHNV, CDR2 YYDKDF (reference sequence). V was pared by 0 bases and J by 1 base, with 5 bases of the junction left unmatched. There are 16 residues in the CDR3. The chain's CDR3 is CATSRDLGGGQETQYF. As DNA, the CDR3 is TGTGCCACCAGCAGAGATCTCGGCGGGGGCCAAGAGACCCAGTACTTC.

This rearrangement joins TRBV25-1 to TRBJ2-3, with D possibly TRBD1 on 6 matching bases. The CDR3 spans 14 residues. V was shortened by 7 bases and J by 6 bases, with 17 bases between the two germline ends. Looked up from germline, CDR1 is MGHDK and CDR2 is SYGVNS. CDR3 in DNA: TGTGCCAGCAACCCACCAGGGGCTAAGGATACGCAGTATTTT. This gives the protein CASNPPGAKDTQYF.

CDR3 protein: CASSYDQGARAFF. The CDR3 DNA is TGTGCCAGCAGTTACGATCAGGGGGCGCGGGCTTTCTTT. J is TRBJ1-1 and V is TRBV6-5; 8 nucleotides align to TRBD1. This CDR3 comprises 13 residues. Trimming at V came to 2 bases and at J to 11 bases, leaving 7 bases not matched to a gene. CDR1 and CDR2 from the germline V gene are MNHEY and SVGAGI.

This chain links TRBV4-3 with TRBJ2-3; D possibly corresponds to TRBD2 (6 bases). V lost 4 bases and J lost 3, with 14 bases in between. This CDR3 spans 15 amino acids. The germline V gene encodes CDR1 LGHNA and CDR2 YSLEER. CDR3 nucleotide sequence: TGCGCCAGCAGCCCTCTGGCGGGGTTAACAGATACGCAGTATTTT. Amino acids: CASSPLAGLTDTQYF.

The chain is built from TRBV7-8 and TRBJ1-2; no definite D call. The germline gives CDR1 SGHVS, CDR2 FQNEAQ. The V end was cut by 10 bases, the J end by 7 bases, with 19 bases between. This CDR3 contains 13 residues. The DNA for the CDR3 is TGTGCCACCTTGACGCGCGAGTCGGGTGGCTACACCTTC. Protein: CATLTRESGGYTF.

The chain employs TRBV19 and TRBJ2-1; TRBD2 agrees at 8 bases. There are 12 residues in the CDR3. Germline loops: CDR1 LNHDA, CDR2 SQIVND (reference sequence). Unmatched junction bases numbered 4, after V lost 6 bases and J lost 9 bases. For the CDR3, the DNA is TGTGCCAGTAGCGGGGGGGCGGGTGAGCAGTTCTTC. This translates into CASSGGAGEQFF.

The genes are TRBV27 and TRBJ1-1; 7 bases map to TRBD1. V shed 4 bases and J 3 bases; nucleotides not matched to a gene: 2. This CDR3 comprises 13 residues. Germline-derived CDR1 and CDR2 are MNHEY and SMNVEV (reference sequence). The CDR3 sequence: CASSSGGYTEAFF. CDR3 sequence (DNA): TGTGCCAGCAGTTCAGGGGGATACACTGAAGCTTTCTTT.

CDR3 amino acids: CASSVVGSYGYTF. The CDR3, as DNA: TGTGCCAGCAGCGTAGTGGGGTCCTATGGCTACACCTTC. The chain is built from TRBV5-4 and TRBJ1-2; no clear D gene. The V end lost 4 bases, the J end lost 4 bases, and 11 bases lay between the germline ends. The CDR3 is 13 residues long. Germline CDR1 and CDR2: SGHNT and YYREEE (reference sequence).

V is TRBV27 and J is TRBJ1-6; weak D call: TRBD1 (6 bases). CDR3 size: 15 residues. The germline gives CDR1 MNHEY, CDR2 SMNVEV (reference sequence). The germline V and J ends were trimmed by 5 bases and 7 bases, with 15 bases remaining between them. This chain's CDR3 is CASSGRDIRNSPLHF. For the CDR3, the DNA is TGTGCCAGCAGTGGCCGGGACATAAGGAATTCACCCCTCCACTTT.

V and J are TRBV7-2 and TRBJ1-1; D gene unclear. Between the trimmed V and J ends, which lost 6 bases and 4 bases, there was a span of 15 bases. The germline V gene has CDR1 SGHTA and CDR2 FQGNSA. The CDR3 has 14 residues. The CDR3 sequence: CASSIPGSSTEAFF. The CDR3 DNA follows: TGTGCCAGCAGTATCCCCGGGTCCTCCACTGAAGCTTTCTTT. The whole variable domain, remainder taken from reference TRBV7-2 and TRBJ1-1, is GAGVSQSPSNKVTEKGKDVELRCDPISGHTALYWYRQSLGQGLEFLIYFQGNSAPDKSGLPSDRFSAERTGGSVSTLTIQRTQQEDSAVYLCASSIPGSSTEAFFGQGTRLTVV.

The chain is built from TRBV6-5 and TRBJ1-1; TRBD1 is a possible D gene (5 bases). Germline CDR1 and CDR2: MNHEY and SVGAGI. Trimming left V 0 bases short and J 4 bases short, with 12 bases between. The CDR3 totals 15 residues. The CDR3 here is CASSYSGGLITEAFF. CDR3 coding DNA: TGTGCCAGCAGTTACTCGGGGGGACTTATCACTGAAGCTTTCTTT.